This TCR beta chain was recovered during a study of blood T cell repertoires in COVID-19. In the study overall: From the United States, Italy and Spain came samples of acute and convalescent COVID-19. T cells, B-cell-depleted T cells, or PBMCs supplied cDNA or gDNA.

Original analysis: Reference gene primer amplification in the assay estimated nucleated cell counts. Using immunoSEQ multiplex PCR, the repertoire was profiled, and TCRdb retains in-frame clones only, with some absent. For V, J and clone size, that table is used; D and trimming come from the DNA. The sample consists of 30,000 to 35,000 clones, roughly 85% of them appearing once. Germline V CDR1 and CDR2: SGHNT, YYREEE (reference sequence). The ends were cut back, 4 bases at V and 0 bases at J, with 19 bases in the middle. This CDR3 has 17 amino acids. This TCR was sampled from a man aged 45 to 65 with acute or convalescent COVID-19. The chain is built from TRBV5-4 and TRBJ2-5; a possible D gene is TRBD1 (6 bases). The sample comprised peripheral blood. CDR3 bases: TGTGCCAGCAGCGGAAGTCCGGGACAATGGTACCAAGAGACCCAGTACTTC. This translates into CASSGSPGQWYQETQYF.